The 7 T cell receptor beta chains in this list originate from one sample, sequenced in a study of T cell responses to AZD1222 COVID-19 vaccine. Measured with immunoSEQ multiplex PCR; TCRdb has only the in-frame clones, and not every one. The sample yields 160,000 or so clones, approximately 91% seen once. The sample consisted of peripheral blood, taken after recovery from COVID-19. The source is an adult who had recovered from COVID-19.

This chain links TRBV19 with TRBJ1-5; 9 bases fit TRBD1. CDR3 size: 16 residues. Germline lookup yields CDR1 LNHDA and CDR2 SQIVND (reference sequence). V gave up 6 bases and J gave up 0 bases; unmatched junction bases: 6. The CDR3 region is CASSPGTGHSNQPQHF. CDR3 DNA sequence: TGTGCCAGTAGCCCAGGGACAGGGCATAGCAATCAGCCCCAGCATTTT.

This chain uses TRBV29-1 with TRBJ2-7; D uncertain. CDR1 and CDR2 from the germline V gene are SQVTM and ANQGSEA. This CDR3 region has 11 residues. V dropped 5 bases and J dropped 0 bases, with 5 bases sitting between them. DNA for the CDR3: TGCAGCGTTTCAAACTCCTACGAGCAGTACTTC. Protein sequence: CSVSNSYEQYF.

CDR3 residues: CSVVQGPSYEQYF. In DNA form, the CDR3 reads TGCAGCGTCGTACAGGGGCCCTCCTACGAGCAGTACTTC. The chain employs TRBV29-1 and TRBJ2-7, with 7 bases that match TRBD1. CDR1 is SQVTM and CDR2 is ANQGSEA in the germline V gene. The CDR3 runs 13 residues. The ends lost 6 bases at V and 0 bases at J; junction bases unmatched: 5.

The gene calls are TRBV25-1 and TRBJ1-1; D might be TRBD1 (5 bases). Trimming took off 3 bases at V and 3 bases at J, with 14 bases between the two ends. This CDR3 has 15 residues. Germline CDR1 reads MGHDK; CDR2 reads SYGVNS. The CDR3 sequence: CASSDPRGGDTEAFF. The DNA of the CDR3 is TGTGCCAGCAGTGACCCCCGGGGCGGCGACACTGAAGCTTTCTTT.

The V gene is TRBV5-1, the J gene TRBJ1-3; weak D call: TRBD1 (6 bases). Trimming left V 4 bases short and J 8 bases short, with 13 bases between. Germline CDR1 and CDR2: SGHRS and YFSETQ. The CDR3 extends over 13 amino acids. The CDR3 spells CASSTKSGDTIYF. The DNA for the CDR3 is TGCGCCAGCAGCACCAAATCAGGGGACACCATATATTTT. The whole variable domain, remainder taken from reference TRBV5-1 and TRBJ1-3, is KAGVTQTPRYLIKTRGQQVTLSCSPISGHRSVSWYQQTPGQGLQFLFEYFSETQRNKGNFPGRFSGRQFSNSRSEMNVSTLELGDSALYLCASSTKSGDTIYFGEGSWLTVV.

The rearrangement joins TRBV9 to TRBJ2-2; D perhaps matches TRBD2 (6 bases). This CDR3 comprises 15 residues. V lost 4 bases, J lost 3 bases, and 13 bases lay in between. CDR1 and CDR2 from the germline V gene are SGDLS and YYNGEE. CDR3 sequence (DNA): TGTGCCAGCAGCCTCTGGGACTCTGACACCGGGGAGCTGTTTTTT. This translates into CASSLWDSDTGELFF.

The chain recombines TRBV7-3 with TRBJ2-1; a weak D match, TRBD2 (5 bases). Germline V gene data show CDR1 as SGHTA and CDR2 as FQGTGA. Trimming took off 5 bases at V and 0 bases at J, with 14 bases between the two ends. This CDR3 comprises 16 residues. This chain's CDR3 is CASSPLVAISYNEQFF. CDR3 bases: TGTGCCAGCAGCCCTCTGGTAGCGATCTCCTACAATGAGCAGTTCTTC.